The 4 T cell receptor beta chains listed next were all sequenced from one sample in a study of read filtering for tumor transcriptome and immune sequencing (TCRdb year 2020). The listed sequencing device is Illumina HiSeq 4000. TCR libraries were built from roughly 400 ng RNA with the Immunoverse kit, using molecular barcoded adaptors covering alpha/delta and beta/gamma chains. TCRdb reran the public reads through fastp at Q25 and MiXCR, keeping productive beta chains. Each entry is one CDR3 protein sequence, shown with its most common DNA and genes. The sample profile shows 100,000 to 150,000 distinct CDR3 sequences; roughly 13% of them were found once. About 7.7% of the sample is in the top ten clones. What was sequenced was a population of CD138-negative cells sorted from bone marrow. The cell subset or site label, as the study defines it: bone marrow mononuclear cells depleted of CD138+ plasma/myeloma cells by negative magnetic selection. These receptors were taken from a donor at least 40 years old with multiple myeloma.

Concerning this clonotype itself: Only one base separates this from a far larger clonotype, so it likely reflects a read error. The V gene is TRBV7-2, the J gene TRBJ2-1; 10 bases are a match to TRBD2. With V trimmed by 3 bases and J by 0 bases, 8 bases remained unmatched. Germline CDR1 SGHTA, CDR2 FQGNSA. The CDR3 has 18 amino acids. CDR3 in DNA: TGTGCCAGCAGCTTGACTAGCGGGCCCTGGAGCTCCTACAATGAGCAGTTCTTC. This codes for CASSLTSGPWSSYNEQFF.

This clonotype appeared many times. The J gene is TRBJ1-5, the V gene TRBV19; D might be TRBD1 (5 bases). The CDR3 is made up of 14 amino acids. V lost 6 bases to trimming and J lost 3 bases, with 12 bases between them. The germline gives CDR1 LNHDA, CDR2 SQIVND (reference sequence). Here the CDR3 DNA reads TGTGCCAGTAGACTAGACAGTTTCAATCAGCCCCAGCATTTT. It encodes CASRLDSFNQPQHF.

In this sample, this clonotype turned up many times. The chain combines TRBV6-2 or TRBV6-3 with TRBJ2-7; D gene uncertain. From germline, CDR1 is MNHEY and CDR2 SVGEGT. The CDR3 length is 13 residues. V was trimmed by 4 bases and J by 0 bases, leaving 7 bases between them. The CDR3 bases are TGTGCCAGCAGTTTTGTGAGCTCCTACGAGCAGTACTTC. It encodes CASSFVSSYEQYF.

This clonotype was seen only a few times. The V call is TRBV28, the J call TRBJ2-3, with D perhaps matching TRBD2 (6 bases). The germline V gene encodes CDR1 MDHEN and CDR2 SYDVKM. The length of the CDR3 is 14 residues. V shed 8 bases and J shed 0 bases, with 12 bases lying between them. DNA for the CDR3: TGTGCCAGCGTCCCAAGCGGGAGCACAGATACGCAGTATTTT. Translating gives CASVPSGSTDTQYF.